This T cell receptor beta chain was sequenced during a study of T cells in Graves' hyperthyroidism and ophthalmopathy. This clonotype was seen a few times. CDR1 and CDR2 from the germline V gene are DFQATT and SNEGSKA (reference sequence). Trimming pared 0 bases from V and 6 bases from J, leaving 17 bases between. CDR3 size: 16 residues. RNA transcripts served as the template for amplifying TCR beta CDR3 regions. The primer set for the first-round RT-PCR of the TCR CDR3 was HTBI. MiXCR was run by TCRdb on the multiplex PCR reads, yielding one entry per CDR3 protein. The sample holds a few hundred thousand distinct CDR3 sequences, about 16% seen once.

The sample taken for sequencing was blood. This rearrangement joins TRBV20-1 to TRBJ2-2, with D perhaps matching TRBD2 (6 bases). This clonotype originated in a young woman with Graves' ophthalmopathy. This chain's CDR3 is CSARDDGTQGPGELFF. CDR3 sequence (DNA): TGCAGTGCTAGAGATGATGGGACTCAGGGCCCCGGGGAGCTGTTTTTT.